The clone carrying this TCR beta chain was observed many times. Its antigen is unidentified. The data are from a study of metastatic and nonmetastatic thyroid tumors. Background on the study: Across blood and tumor or nodule tissue, repertoires from malignant and benign thyroid patients were compared with one another. The study's findings and limits: Reports indicated that malignant thyroid tumors showed significantly higher TCR beta diversity than benign nodules did, in blood and tumor.

Methods used by the authors: A distant-metastasis classifier for papillary thyroid cancer was built using CDR3 differences across clinicopathological groups. TCRdb reanalyzed the PCR reads via MiXCR. The authors' filters were not applied to this entry. The sample shows more than 10,000 clones, around an eighth of them seen only once. This CDR3 contains 14 residues. Trimming pared 4 bases from V and 4 bases from J, leaving 8 bases between. Per the germline V gene, CDR1 is SNHLY and CDR2 is FYNNEI. Every patient underwent thyroid surgery untreated. The chain has TRBV2 and TRBJ2-6; D unclear. The specimen sequenced was blood. The sequence was obtained from a female donor with papillary thyroid cancer or a benign thyroid nodule (not recorded which). Some clones in this sample may be carry-over from other donors' samples. For the CDR3, the DNA is TGTGCCAGCAGTGTCCCCGGGGGGGCCAACGTCCTGACTTTC. It specifies CASSVPGGANVLTF.